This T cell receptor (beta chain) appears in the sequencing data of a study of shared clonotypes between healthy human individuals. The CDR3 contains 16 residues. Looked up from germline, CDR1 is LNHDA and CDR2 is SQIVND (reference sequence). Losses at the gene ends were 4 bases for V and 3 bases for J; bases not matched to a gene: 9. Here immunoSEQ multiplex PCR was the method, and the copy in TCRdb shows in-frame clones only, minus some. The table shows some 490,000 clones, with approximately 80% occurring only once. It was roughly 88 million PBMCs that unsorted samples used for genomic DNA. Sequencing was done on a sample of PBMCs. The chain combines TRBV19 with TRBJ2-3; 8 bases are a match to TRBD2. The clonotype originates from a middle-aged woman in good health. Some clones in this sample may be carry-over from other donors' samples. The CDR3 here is CASSTPRAGGTDTQYF. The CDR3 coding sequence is TGTGCCAGTAGTACCCCGAGGGCGGGAGGAACAGATACGCAGTATTTT.